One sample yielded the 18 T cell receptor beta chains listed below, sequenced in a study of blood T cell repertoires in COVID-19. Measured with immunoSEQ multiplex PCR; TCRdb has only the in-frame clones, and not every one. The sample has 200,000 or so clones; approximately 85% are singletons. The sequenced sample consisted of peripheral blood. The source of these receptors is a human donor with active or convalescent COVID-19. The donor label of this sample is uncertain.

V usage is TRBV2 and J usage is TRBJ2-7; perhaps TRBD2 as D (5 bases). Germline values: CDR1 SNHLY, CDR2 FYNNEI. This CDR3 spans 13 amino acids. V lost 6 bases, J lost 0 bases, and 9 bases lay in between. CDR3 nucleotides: TGTGCCAGCAGCGGACTTCCCTCCTACGAGCAGTACTTC. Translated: CASSGLPSYEQYF.

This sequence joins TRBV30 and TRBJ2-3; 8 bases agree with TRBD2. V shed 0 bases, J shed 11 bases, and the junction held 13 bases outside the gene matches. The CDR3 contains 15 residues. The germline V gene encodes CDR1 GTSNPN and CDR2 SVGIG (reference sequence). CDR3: CAWSVDSGATGKQYF. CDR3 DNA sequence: TGTGCCTGGAGTGTAGATAGCGGGGCGACGGGGAAGCAGTATTTT.

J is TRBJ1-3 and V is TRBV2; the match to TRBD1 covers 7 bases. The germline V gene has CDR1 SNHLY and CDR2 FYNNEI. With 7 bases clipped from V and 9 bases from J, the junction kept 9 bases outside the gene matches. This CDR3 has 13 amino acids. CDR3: CASISTGAPTIYF. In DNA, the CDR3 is TGTGCCAGCATTAGTACAGGGGCTCCCACCATATATTTT.

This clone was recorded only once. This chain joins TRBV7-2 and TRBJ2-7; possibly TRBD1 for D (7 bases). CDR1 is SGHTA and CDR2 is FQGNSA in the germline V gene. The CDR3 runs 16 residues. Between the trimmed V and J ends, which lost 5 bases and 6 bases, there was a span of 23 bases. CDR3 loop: CASSPFGSEGAVEQYF. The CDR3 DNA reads TGTGCCAGCAGCCCGTTTGGGTCGGAGGGGGCCGTCGAGCAGTACTTC.

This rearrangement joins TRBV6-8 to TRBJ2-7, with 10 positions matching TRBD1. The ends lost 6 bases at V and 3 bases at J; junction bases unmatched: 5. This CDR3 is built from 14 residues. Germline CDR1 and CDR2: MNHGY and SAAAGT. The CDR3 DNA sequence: TGTGCCAGCAGACCTGGACAGGGGGTCTACGAGCAGTACTTC. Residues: CASRPGQGVYEQYF.

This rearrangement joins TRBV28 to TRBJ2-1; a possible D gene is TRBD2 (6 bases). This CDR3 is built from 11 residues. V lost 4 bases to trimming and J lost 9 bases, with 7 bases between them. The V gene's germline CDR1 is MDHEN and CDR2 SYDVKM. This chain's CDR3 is CASSWTIEQFF. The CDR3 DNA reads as TGTGCCAGCAGTTGGACTATTGAGCAGTTCTTC.

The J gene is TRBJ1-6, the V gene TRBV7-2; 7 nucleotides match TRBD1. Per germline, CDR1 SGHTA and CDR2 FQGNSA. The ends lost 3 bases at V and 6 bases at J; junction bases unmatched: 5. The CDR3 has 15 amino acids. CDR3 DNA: TGTGCCAGCAGCTTTTGGGGACAGAGTAATTCACCCCTCCACTTT. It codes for CASSFWGQSNSPLHF. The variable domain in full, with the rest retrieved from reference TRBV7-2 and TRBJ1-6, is GAGVSQSPSNKVTEKGKDVELRCDPISGHTALYWYRQSLGQGLEFLIYFQGNSAPDKSGLPSDRFSAERTGGSVSTLTIQRTQQEDSAVYLCASSFWGQSNSPLHFGNGTRLTVT.

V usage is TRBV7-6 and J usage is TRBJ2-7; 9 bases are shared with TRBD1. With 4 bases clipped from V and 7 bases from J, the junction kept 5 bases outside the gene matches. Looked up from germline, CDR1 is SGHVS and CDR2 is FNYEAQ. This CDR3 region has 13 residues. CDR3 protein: CASSYGTGQEQYF. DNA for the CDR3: TGTGCCAGCAGCTACGGGACAGGGCAGGAGCAGTACTTC.

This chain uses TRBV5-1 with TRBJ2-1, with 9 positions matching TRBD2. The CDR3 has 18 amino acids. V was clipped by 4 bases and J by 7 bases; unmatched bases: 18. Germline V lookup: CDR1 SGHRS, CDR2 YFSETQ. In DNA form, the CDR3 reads TGCGCCAGCAGCCGTCCGCTTAGCGGGAGCGGTAAGAGGAATGAGCAGTTCTTC. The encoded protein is CASSRPLSGSGKRNEQFF.

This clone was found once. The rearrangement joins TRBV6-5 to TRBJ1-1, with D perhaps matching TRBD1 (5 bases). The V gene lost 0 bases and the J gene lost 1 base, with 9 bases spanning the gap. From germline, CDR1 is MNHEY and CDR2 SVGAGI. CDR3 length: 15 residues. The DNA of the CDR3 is TGTGCCAGCAGTTACTCGGTGGGGGGGAACACTGAAGCTTTCTTT. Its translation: CASSYSVGGNTEAFF.

In nucleotides, the CDR3 is TGTGCCAGCAGCTTGGAGCTGACTATAGGTACGCAGTATTTT. Its translation is CASSLELTIGTQYF. The chain combines TRBV5-6 with TRBJ2-3; perhaps TRBD2 as D (5 bases). Germline assignment: CDR1 SGHDT and CDR2 YYEEEE. V was trimmed by 0 bases and J by 8 bases, leaving 13 bases between them. The CDR3 spans 14 residues.

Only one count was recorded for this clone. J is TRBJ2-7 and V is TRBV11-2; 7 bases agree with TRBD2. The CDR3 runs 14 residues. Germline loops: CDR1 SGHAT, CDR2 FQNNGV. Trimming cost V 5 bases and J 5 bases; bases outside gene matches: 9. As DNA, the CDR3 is TGTGCCAGCAGCGCGTCAGGGCTAGCGGACGAGCAGTACTTC. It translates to CASSASGLADEQYF.

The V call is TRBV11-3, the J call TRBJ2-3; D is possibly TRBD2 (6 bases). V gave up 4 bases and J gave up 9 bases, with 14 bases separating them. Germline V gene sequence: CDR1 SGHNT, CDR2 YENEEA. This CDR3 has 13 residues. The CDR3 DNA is TGTGCCAGCAGCTACTCCAGGAGCGGGACGCAGTATTTT. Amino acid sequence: CASSYSRSGTQYF.

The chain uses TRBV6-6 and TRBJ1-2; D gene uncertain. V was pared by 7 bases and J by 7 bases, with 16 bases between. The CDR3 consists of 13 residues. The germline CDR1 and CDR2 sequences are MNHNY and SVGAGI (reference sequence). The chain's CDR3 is CASNLQSVSGYTF. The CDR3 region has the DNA TGTGCCAGCAATCTACAGTCCGTATCTGGCTACACCTTC.

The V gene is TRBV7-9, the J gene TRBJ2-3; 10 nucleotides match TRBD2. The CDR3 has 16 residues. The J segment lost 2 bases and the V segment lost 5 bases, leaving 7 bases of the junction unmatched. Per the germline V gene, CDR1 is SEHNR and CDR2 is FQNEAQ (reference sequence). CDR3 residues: CASSAAGGTYTDTQYF. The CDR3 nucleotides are TGTGCCAGCAGCGCAGCGGGAGGGACCTACACAGATACGCAGTATTTT.

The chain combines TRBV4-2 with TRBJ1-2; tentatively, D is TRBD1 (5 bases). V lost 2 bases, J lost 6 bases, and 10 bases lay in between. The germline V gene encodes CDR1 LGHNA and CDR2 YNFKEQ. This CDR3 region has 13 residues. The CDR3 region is CASSQPPGDGYTF. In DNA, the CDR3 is TGTGCCAGCAGCCAACCTCCGGGGGATGGCTACACCTTC.

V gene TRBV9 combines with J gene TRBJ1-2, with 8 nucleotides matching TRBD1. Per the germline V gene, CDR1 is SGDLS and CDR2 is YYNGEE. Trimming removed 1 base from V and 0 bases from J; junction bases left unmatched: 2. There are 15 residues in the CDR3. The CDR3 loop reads CASSVTGGANYGYTF. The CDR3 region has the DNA TGTGCCAGCAGCGTAACAGGGGGAGCTAACTATGGCTACACCTTC.

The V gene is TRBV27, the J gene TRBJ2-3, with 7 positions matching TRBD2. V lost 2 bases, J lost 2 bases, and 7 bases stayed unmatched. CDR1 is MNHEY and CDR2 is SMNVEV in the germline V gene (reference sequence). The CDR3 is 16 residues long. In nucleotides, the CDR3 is TGTGCCAGCAGTTTAGTGGGAGGGACCTTCACAGATACGCAGTATTTT. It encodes CASSLVGGTFTDTQYF.